The rows below give T cell receptor beta chains drawn from one sample of a study of blood T cell repertoires in COVID-19. Sequencing used immunoSEQ multiplex PCR; TCRdb keeps in-frame clones, though not all of them. The table shows about 73,000 clones, with about 83% occurring only once. The sample comprised peripheral blood. These receptors all come from a man in his forties or fifties with active COVID-19. Both conserved end residues are part of each CDR3. Fields, in order: J gene, clone size, D gene, V gene, CDR3 DNA, CDR3 protein. D genes are given only for firm matches. Expanded clones get a size class; other rows say once, few or many, or leave the size out.

j_call: TRBJ2-7
clone_size: NA
d_call: TRBD1
v_call: TRBV19
cdr3_nt: TGTGCCAGTAGTATAAGGGGGTCACAGGGGACCCACTCCTACGAGCAGTACTTC
cdr3_aa: CASSIRGSQGTHSYEQYF

j_call: TRBJ2-7
clone_size: NA
d_call: NA
v_call: TRBV18
cdr3_nt: TGTGCCAGCTCACCTATTCAGGACTCCTACGAGCAGTACTTC
cdr3_aa: CASSPIQDSYEQYF

j_call: TRBJ2-5
clone_size: once
d_call: TRBD1
v_call: TRBV12-5
cdr3_nt: TGTGCTAGTGGTTTGGGACAGGGGGATGGAGAGACCCAGTACTTC
cdr3_aa: CASGLGQGDGETQYF

j_call: TRBJ2-5
clone_size: NA
d_call: TRBD2
v_call: TRBV10-2
cdr3_nt: TGCGCCAGCAGTGAATGGGCGGGGGAGGAGATGACCCAGTACTTC
cdr3_aa: CASSEWAGEEMTQYF

j_call: TRBJ2-5
clone_size: NA
d_call: TRBD1
v_call: TRBV19
cdr3_nt: TGTGCCAGTAGTATCCAGGGGGCGGCAGAGACCCAGTACTTC
cdr3_aa: CASSIQGAAETQYF

j_call: TRBJ1-2
clone_size: NA
d_call: TRBD1
v_call: TRBV6-5
cdr3_nt: TGTGCCAGCAGATCCGGGACAGGGCGTAGTATTGTAGACACCTTC
cdr3_aa: CASRSGTGRSIVDTF

j_call: TRBJ2-2
clone_size: NA
d_call: TRBD2
v_call: TRBV4-1
cdr3_nt: TGCGCCAGCAGCCGAGAAGGACTAGCAATCCTCGGGGGGGAGCTGTTTTTT
cdr3_aa: CASSREGLAILGGELFF

j_call: TRBJ2-1
clone_size: NA
d_call: NA
v_call: TRBV24-1
cdr3_nt: TGTGCCACCAGTGCTGGCGGGGATATAAATGAGCAGTTCTTC
cdr3_aa: CATSAGGDINEQFF

j_call: TRBJ1-3
clone_size: NA
d_call: NA
v_call: TRBV27
cdr3_nt: TGTGCCAGCAGTTTATCGGGGGGTGGAAACACCATATATTTT
cdr3_aa: CASSLSGGGNTIYF

j_call: TRBJ2-7
clone_size: NA
d_call: NA
v_call: TRBV19
cdr3_nt: TGTGCCAGTAGTATAGATCGAAGACAAGCCTACGAGCAGTACTTC
cdr3_aa: CASSIDRRQAYEQYF

j_call: TRBJ2-1
clone_size: NA
d_call: NA
v_call: TRBV4-3
cdr3_nt: TGCGCCAGCAGCCAAGAACTGAGGCGAGCGGTGTACAATGAGCAGTTCTTC
cdr3_aa: CASSQELRRAVYNEQFF

j_call: TRBJ1-1
clone_size: NA
d_call: TRBD1
v_call: TRBV6-5
cdr3_nt: TGTGCCAGCAGACGGGACAGGGGAGGAACTGAAGCTTTCTTT
cdr3_aa: CASRRDRGGTEAFF

j_call: TRBJ2-1
clone_size: NA
d_call: TRBD2
v_call: TRBV11-1
cdr3_nt: TGTGCCAGCAGCTTTCTGACTAGCGGGAGATCGGATGAGCAGTTCTTC
cdr3_aa: CASSFLTSGRSDEQFF

j_call: TRBJ2-5
clone_size: NA
d_call: TRBD2
v_call: TRBV12-3/TRBV12-4
cdr3_nt: TGTGCCAGCCAGACGGGGGGCCAAGAGACCCAGTACTTC
cdr3_aa: CASQTGGQETQYF

j_call: TRBJ1-5
clone_size: NA
d_call: TRBD1
v_call: TRBV7-2
cdr3_nt: TGTGCCAGCAGCTTTTCCGGGACAGGGGTTGGGCCCCAGCATTTT
cdr3_aa: CASSFSGTGVGPQHF

j_call: TRBJ1-2
clone_size: NA
d_call: TRBD1
v_call: TRBV7-9
cdr3_nt: TGTGCCAGCAGCTTAGTAAAAGGGGGCATGGATGGCTACACCTTC
cdr3_aa: CASSLVKGGMDGYTF

j_call: TRBJ2-6
clone_size: NA
d_call: NA
v_call: TRBV5-4
cdr3_nt: TGTGCCAGCAGCCCACAGAACTCTGGGGCCAACGTCCTGACTTTC
cdr3_aa: CASSPQNSGANVLTF

j_call: TRBJ1-2
clone_size: once
d_call: NA
v_call: TRBV4-3
cdr3_nt: TGCGCCAGCAGCCAAGGCCAGTCATTGAACGGCTACACCTTC
cdr3_aa: CASSQGQSLNGYTF

j_call: TRBJ2-5
clone_size: NA
d_call: NA
v_call: TRBV7-9
cdr3_nt: TGTGCCAGCAGCTTAGTAGGAGTAGAGACCCAGTACTTC
cdr3_aa: CASSLVGVETQYF

j_call: TRBJ2-6
clone_size: NA
d_call: NA
v_call: TRBV4-1
cdr3_nt: TGCGCCAGCAGTGGCATCAGGAACGTCCTGACTTTC
cdr3_aa: CASSGIRNVLTF

j_call: TRBJ1-2
clone_size: once
d_call: TRBD1
v_call: TRBV29-1
cdr3_nt: TGCAGCGTTACAGGGGATGGCTACACCTTC
cdr3_aa: CSVTGDGYTF

j_call: TRBJ2-5
clone_size: once
d_call: TRBD2
v_call: TRBV6-4
cdr3_nt: TGTGCCAGCAGTGAAACCCCTAGCGGGTGGGAGACCCAGTACTTC
cdr3_aa: CASSETPSGWETQYF

j_call: TRBJ2-2
clone_size: NA
d_call: TRBD2
v_call: TRBV7-3
cdr3_nt: TGTGCCAGCAGCTCCGGGTTGGGGCTAGCGGGAAAAGAGGGGACCGGGGAGCTGTTTTTT
cdr3_aa: CASSSGLGLAGKEGTGELFF

j_call: TRBJ2-1
clone_size: NA
d_call: NA
v_call: TRBV24-1
cdr3_nt: TGTGCCACCAGTGATGCGCAGGTCTCCTACAATGAGCAGTTCTTC
cdr3_aa: CATSDAQVSYNEQFF

j_call: TRBJ2-2
clone_size: NA
d_call: TRBD1
v_call: TRBV5-1
cdr3_nt: TGCGCCAGCAGCTTGGGGACAGGGAATACCGGGGAGCTGTTTTTT
cdr3_aa: CASSLGTGNTGELFF

j_call: TRBJ1-5
clone_size: NA
d_call: NA
v_call: TRBV7-2
cdr3_nt: TGTGCCAGCAGCCTAGGGGGAGATCAGCCCCAGCATTTT
cdr3_aa: CASSLGGDQPQHF

j_call: TRBJ2-7
clone_size: few
d_call: TRBD2
v_call: TRBV7-2
cdr3_nt: TGTGCCAGCAGCTTGGGACTAGCGGGGAGCTACGAGCAGTACTTC
cdr3_aa: CASSLGLAGSYEQYF

j_call: TRBJ1-1
clone_size: NA
d_call: TRBD1
v_call: TRBV5-1
cdr3_nt: TGCGCCAGCAGCTTGGTGGGACAGGGGAACACTGAAGCTTTCTTT
cdr3_aa: CASSLVGQGNTEAFF

j_call: TRBJ2-5
clone_size: NA
d_call: NA
v_call: TRBV19
cdr3_nt: TGTGCCAGTAGTCTTCAAGTCCGGGTCTTGGACCAAGAGACCCAGTACTTC
cdr3_aa: CASSLQVRVLDQETQYF

j_call: TRBJ1-6
clone_size: NA
d_call: TRBD1
v_call: TRBV7-9
cdr3_nt: TGTGCCAGCAAAGGGACAGGGGGTTTTAATTCACCCCTCCACTTT
cdr3_aa: CASKGTGGFNSPLHF

j_call: TRBJ2-7
clone_size: NA
d_call: NA
v_call: TRBV11-1
cdr3_nt: TGTGCCAGCAGCTTAGAACTCGGGGGCTACGAGCAGTACTTC
cdr3_aa: CASSLELGGYEQYF

j_call: TRBJ1-2
clone_size: NA
d_call: NA
v_call: TRBV6-5
cdr3_nt: TGTGCCAGCAGACAGAGCCCTTCCTATGGCTACACCTTC
cdr3_aa: CASRQSPSYGYTF

j_call: TRBJ1-5
clone_size: NA
d_call: TRBD1
v_call: TRBV7-8
cdr3_nt: TGTGCCAGCAGCTTAGCGAGGACAGGAGTAGCGCAGCCCCAGCATTTT
cdr3_aa: CASSLARTGVAQPQHF

j_call: TRBJ2-7
clone_size: NA
d_call: NA
v_call: TRBV7-2
cdr3_nt: TGTGCCAGCAGCTTAATTACACAGGGATCCTACGAGCAGTACTTC
cdr3_aa: CASSLITQGSYEQYF

j_call: TRBJ2-1
clone_size: once
d_call: NA
v_call: TRBV5-4
cdr3_nt: TGTGCCAGCAGCCCTGGGGGGAACAATGAGCAGTTCTTC
cdr3_aa: CASSPGGNNEQFF

j_call: TRBJ2-7
clone_size: NA
d_call: TRBD2
v_call: TRBV6-6
cdr3_nt: TGTGCCAGCAGTTATAGTGGAATTAGCGGGAGCAACGAGCAGTACTTC
cdr3_aa: CASSYSGISGSNEQYF

j_call: TRBJ1-4
clone_size: NA
d_call: TRBD1
v_call: TRBV5-4
cdr3_nt: TGTGCCAGCAGCCCGCGGGACAGGTCTAATGAAAAACTGTTTTTT
cdr3_aa: CASSPRDRSNEKLFF

j_call: TRBJ2-5
clone_size: NA
d_call: TRBD2
v_call: TRBV5-8
cdr3_nt: TGTGCCAGCAGCTATGGGACTAGAGACCAAGAGACCCAGTACTTC
cdr3_aa: CASSYGTRDQETQYF

j_call: TRBJ2-5
clone_size: NA
d_call: TRBD2
v_call: TRBV7-6
cdr3_nt: TGTGCCAGCAGCTTAGCCCCTAGCGGGAGTGGAGAGACCCAGTACTTC
cdr3_aa: CASSLAPSGSGETQYF

j_call: TRBJ2-4
clone_size: NA
d_call: NA
v_call: TRBV19
cdr3_nt: TGTGCCAGTAGTATTGAACTCGGACTAGCCAAAAACATTCAGTACTTC
cdr3_aa: CASSIELGLAKNIQYF

j_call: TRBJ2-1
clone_size: NA
d_call: NA
v_call: TRBV7-9
cdr3_nt: TGTGCCAGCAGCTTAACTATACTTGAGCAGTTCTTC
cdr3_aa: CASSLTILEQFF

j_call: TRBJ2-5
clone_size: NA
d_call: TRBD1
v_call: TRBV3-1/TRBV3-2
cdr3_nt: TGTGCCAGCAGCCAAACAGGGGTGGAGGAGACCCAGTACTTC
cdr3_aa: CASSQTGVEETQYF

j_call: TRBJ2-1
clone_size: NA
d_call: TRBD2
v_call: TRBV3-1/TRBV3-2
cdr3_nt: TGTGCCAGCAGCCAGCCGGGACTAGCGGGGGGCGTGAGCTCCTACAATGAGCAGTTCTTC
cdr3_aa: CASSQPGLAGGVSSYNEQFF

j_call: TRBJ1-1
clone_size: NA
d_call: NA
v_call: TRBV6-2/TRBV6-3
cdr3_nt: TGTGCCAGCAGTTATTCGGGGGGCACTGAAGCTTTCTTT
cdr3_aa: CASSYSGGTEAFF

j_call: TRBJ2-1
clone_size: NA
d_call: TRBD2
v_call: TRBV7-3
cdr3_nt: TGTGCCAGCAGCTTAACGTTGGGCCGATTTTCTAGCGGGAGAGCTCACAATGAGCAGTTCTTC
cdr3_aa: CASSLTLGRFSSGRAHNEQFF

j_call: TRBJ2-7
clone_size: few
d_call: TRBD2
v_call: TRBV7-9
cdr3_nt: TGTGCCAGCAGCTTAGCGGATAGCGGGAGGGGTCGGAACGAGCAGTACTTC
cdr3_aa: CASSLADSGRGRNEQYF

j_call: TRBJ2-6
clone_size: NA
d_call: TRBD1
v_call: TRBV19
cdr3_nt: TGTGCCAGTGACTCTTCCGGGACAGGGCTAGTCTCTGGGGCCAACGTCCTGACTTTC
cdr3_aa: CASDSSGTGLVSGANVLTF

j_call: TRBJ2-7
clone_size: NA
d_call: TRBD2
v_call: TRBV4-2
cdr3_nt: TGTGCCAGCAGCCAAGATCTACTAGCGGGGGGACACGAGCAGTACTTC
cdr3_aa: CASSQDLLAGGHEQYF